The clone carrying this TCR beta chain has only a few counts. Its cognate antigen is unknown. TCRdb fed the RT-PCR reads into MiXCR, producing one record per CDR3 protein. The table includes under 950,000 distinct CDR3 sequences, about 20% detected once. This sample was included in a study of response to subunit inactivated influenza vaccine. CDR1 SGHTA and CDR2 FQGNSA come from the germline V gene. With 7 bases removed from V and 4 bases from J, the gap between germline ends came to 14 bases. This CDR3 is built from 14 residues. Findings and limits, study-wide: That few new T cells are recruited by each seasonal influenza vaccination was the authors' suggestion.

The clonotype comes from a man aged 45-65 years who received an inactivated influenza vaccine. This rearrangement joins TRBV7-2 to TRBJ1-3; D gene ambiguous. Sequences were derived from PBMCs from blood, sampled more than 4 days after vaccination. The CDR3 here is CASISWGSGNTIYF. As DNA, the CDR3 is TGTGCCAGCATTAGTTGGGGTTCAGGAAACACCATATATTTT.